The 3 T cell receptor beta chains below come from one sample, sequenced in a study of PD-L1 blockade in urothelial cancer (dated by TCRdb to 2015 to 2018). The library was built by means of the immunoSEQ multiplex PCR assay. TCRdb carries this immuneACCESS record with in-frame sequences only. Its versions omit some clonotypes, under half of them owing to an unresolved V gene in the studies checked, with the rest unexplained. This sample holds approximately 46,000 clones; around 84% were observed only once. Of the sample, 2.5% to 3% falls within the top ten clones. Specimen: PBMCs, collected around atezolizumab (anti-PD-L1) treatment. These receptors all stem from a man aged 65 to 85 with urothelial cancer.

The chain combines TRBV27 with TRBJ2-7; 13 bases are a match to TRBD2. The CDR3 is made up of 19 amino acids. The germline CDR1 and CDR2 sequences are MNHEY and SMNVEV (reference sequence). The junction had 12 bases not matched to a gene; V was cut back by 4 bases and J by 0 bases. CDR3 in DNA: TGTGCCAGCAGTTCACTACGGCCGGGACTAGCGGGAAGCTCCTACGAGCAGTACTTC. It encodes CASSSLRPGLAGSSYEQYF.

This clone is a singleton in its sample. CDR3 residues: CSVAGGEGGQPQHF. Here the CDR3 DNA reads TGCAGCGTTGCGGGGGGTGAGGGCGGTCAGCCCCAGCATTTT. V and J are TRBV29-1 and TRBJ1-5; a weak D match, TRBD1 (5 bases). Trimming removed 4 bases at V and 6 bases at J, with 16 bases between. From germline, CDR1 is SQVTM and CDR2 ANQGSEA. The CDR3 is 14 residues long.

The chain links TRBV4-3 to TRBJ1-5; TRBD1 might be the D (5 bases). The CDR3 consists of 15 residues. CDR1 is LGHNA and CDR2 is YSLEER in the germline V gene. The V end was cut by 0 bases, the J end by 7 bases, with 13 bases between. The CDR3: CASSQEPRAGQPQHF. DNA of the CDR3: TGCGCCAGCAGCCAAGAACCCAGGGCAGGACAGCCCCAGCATTTT.